Each of the 7 T cell receptor beta chains below was sequenced from the same sample in a study of post-analysis software for immune sequencing data. Findings of the study overall: When patients were compared with controls, 5 or 6 TRBV segments were more frequent, TRBV5-6, TRBV5-1 and TRBV20-1 among them.

Built from TCR beta cDNA, the libraries had unique molecular identifiers in them. TCRdb redid the calling of the PCR reads with MiXCR, one entry per CDR3 protein. The sample yields 600,000 to 750,000 distinct CDR3 sequences, around 64% seen once. These receptors' antigens are unknown. The sample taken for sequencing was blood. All receptors come from a girl aged 2 to 10 with multiple sclerosis.

The J gene is TRBJ1-1, the V gene TRBV2, with D unclear. The CDR3 spans 13 residues. Germline V gene sequence: CDR1 SNHLY, CDR2 FYNNEI. Trimming shortened V by 5 bases and J by 10 bases, and 17 bases separated the two germline ends. DNA for the CDR3: TGTGCCAGCAGTAGAGTCCGTGAGGTCGTAGCTTTCTTT. Protein: CASSRVREVVAFF.

This chain uses TRBV7-6 with TRBJ2-5; TRBD2 aligns across 8 bases. CDR1 and CDR2 from the germline V gene are SGHVS and FNYEAQ. The CDR3 runs 14 residues. V trimming: 5 bases; J trimming: 5 bases; junction bases outside the gene matches: 7. CDR3 protein: CASSPEAGVETQYF. The CDR3 DNA is TGTGCCAGCAGCCCAGAAGCGGGAGTGGAGACCCAGTACTTC.

The V call is TRBV2, the J call TRBJ2-4; TRBD2 aligns across 7 bases. Germline V gives CDR1 SNHLY, CDR2 FYNNEI. The CDR3 is 15 residues long. The V segment lost 6 bases and the J segment 4 bases; nucleotides outside the gene matches: 9. CDR3 sequence reads: CASSLRLAEKNIQYF. The CDR3 DNA reads as TGTGCCAGCAGCCTAAGACTAGCCGAAAAAAACATTCAGTACTTC.

In this sample, this clonotype turned up a few times. V and J are TRBV7-9 and TRBJ2-5, with a weak D call TRBD1 (6 bases). Germline lookup yields CDR1 SEHNR and CDR2 FQNEAQ (reference sequence). This CDR3 is built from 15 residues. V lost 5 bases, J lost 3 bases, and 16 bases lay in between. The CDR3 loop is CASSHRQDEKETQYF. CDR3 nucleotides: TGTGCCAGCAGCCACCGACAGGACGAAAAAGAGACCCAGTACTTC.

The DNA for the CDR3 is TGCGCCAGTGCTGACTACGGGACCACAGATACGCAGTATTTT. This codes for CASADYGTTDTQYF. The chain carries TRBV5-1 and TRBJ2-3; perhaps D is TRBD1 or TRBD2 (5 bases each). The CDR3 runs to 14 residues. CDR1 is SGHRS and CDR2 is YFSETQ in the germline V gene. The V gene lost 8 bases and the J gene lost 2 bases, with 15 bases spanning the gap.

The CDR3 reads CASSYPQDSNQPQHF. The CDR3 DNA follows: TGTGCCAGCAGTTATCCGCAGGATAGCAATCAGCCCCAGCATTTT. This sequence joins TRBV6-2 or TRBV6-3 and TRBJ1-5; D is uncertain. This CDR3 comprises 15 residues. Germline assignment: CDR1 MNHEY and CDR2 SVGEGT. V lost 3 bases and J 0 bases, leaving 9 bases between the germline ends.

V gene TRBV6-2 or TRBV6-3 combines with J gene TRBJ1-1; TRBD1 matches 8 bases. The CDR3 spans 14 residues. The trim removed 7 bases at V and 5 bases at J, leaving 9 bases unmatched. The germline V gene encodes CDR1 MNHEY and CDR2 SVGEGT. The CDR3 loop reads CASTLQGVWTEAFF. The CDR3 nucleotides read TGTGCCAGCACCCTACAGGGGGTATGGACTGAAGCTTTCTTT.